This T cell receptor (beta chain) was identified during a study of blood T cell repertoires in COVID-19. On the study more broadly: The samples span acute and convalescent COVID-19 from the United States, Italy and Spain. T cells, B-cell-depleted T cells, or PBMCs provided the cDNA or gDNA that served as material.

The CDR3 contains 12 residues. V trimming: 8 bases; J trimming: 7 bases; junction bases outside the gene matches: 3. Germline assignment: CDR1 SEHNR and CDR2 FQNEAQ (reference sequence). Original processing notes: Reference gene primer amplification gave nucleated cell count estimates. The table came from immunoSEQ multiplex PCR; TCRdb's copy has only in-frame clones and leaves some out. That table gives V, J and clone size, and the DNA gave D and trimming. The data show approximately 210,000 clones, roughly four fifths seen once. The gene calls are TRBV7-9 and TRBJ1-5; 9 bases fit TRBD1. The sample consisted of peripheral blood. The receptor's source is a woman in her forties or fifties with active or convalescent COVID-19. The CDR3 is CASRTGDQPQHF. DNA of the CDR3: TGTGCCAGCCGGACAGGGGACCAGCCCCAGCATTTT.